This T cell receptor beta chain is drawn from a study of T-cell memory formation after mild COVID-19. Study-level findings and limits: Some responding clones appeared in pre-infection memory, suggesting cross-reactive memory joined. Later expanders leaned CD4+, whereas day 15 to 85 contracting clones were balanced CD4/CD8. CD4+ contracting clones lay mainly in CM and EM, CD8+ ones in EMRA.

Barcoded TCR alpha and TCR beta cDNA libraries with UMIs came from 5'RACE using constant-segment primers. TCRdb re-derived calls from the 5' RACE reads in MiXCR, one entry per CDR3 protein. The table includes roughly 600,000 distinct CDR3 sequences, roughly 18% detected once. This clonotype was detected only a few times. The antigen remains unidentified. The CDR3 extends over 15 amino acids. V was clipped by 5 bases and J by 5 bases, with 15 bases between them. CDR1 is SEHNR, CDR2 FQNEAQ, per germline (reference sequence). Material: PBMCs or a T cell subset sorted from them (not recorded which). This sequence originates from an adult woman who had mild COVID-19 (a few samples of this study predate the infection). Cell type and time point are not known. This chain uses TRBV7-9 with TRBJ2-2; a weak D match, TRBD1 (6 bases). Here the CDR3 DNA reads TGTGCCAGCAGCCCCCGGGACACCTTTACCGGGGAGCTGTTTTTT. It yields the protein CASSPRDTFTGELFF.